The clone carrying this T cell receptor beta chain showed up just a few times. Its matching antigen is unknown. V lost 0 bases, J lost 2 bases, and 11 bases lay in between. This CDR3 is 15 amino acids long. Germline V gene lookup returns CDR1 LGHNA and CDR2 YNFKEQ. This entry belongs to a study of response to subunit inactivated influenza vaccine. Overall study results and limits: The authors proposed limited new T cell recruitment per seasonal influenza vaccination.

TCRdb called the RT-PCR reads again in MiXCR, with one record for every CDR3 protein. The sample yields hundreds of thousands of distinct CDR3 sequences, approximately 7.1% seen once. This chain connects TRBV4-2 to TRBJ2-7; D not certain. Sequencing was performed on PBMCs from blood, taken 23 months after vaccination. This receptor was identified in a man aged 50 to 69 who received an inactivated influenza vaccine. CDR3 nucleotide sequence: TGTGCCAGCAGCCAAGAAGTTTACTCCACCTACGAGCAGTACTTC. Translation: CASSQEVYSTYEQYF.